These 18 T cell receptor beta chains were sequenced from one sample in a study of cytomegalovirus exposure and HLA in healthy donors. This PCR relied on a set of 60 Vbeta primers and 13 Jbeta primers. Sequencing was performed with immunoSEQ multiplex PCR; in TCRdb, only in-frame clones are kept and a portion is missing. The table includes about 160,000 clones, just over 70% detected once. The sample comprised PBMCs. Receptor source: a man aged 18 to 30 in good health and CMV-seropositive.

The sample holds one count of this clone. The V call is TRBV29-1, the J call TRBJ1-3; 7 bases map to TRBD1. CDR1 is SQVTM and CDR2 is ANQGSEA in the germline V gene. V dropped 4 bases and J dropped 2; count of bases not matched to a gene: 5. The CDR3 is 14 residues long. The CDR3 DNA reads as TGCAGCGTTGTTTGGGACAGTGCTGGAAACACCATATATTTT. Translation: CSVVWDSAGNTIYF.

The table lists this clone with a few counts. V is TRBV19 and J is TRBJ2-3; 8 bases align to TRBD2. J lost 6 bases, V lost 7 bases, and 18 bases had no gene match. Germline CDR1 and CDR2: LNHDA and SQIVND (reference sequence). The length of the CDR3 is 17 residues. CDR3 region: CASTRSAGGYFSDTQYF. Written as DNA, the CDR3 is TGTGCCAGTACCCGCTCTGCGGGGGGATATTTCAGTGATACGCAGTATTTT.

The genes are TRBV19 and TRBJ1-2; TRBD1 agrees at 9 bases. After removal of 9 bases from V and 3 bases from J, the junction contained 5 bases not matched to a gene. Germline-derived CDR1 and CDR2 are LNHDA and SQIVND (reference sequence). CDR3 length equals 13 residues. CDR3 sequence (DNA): TGTGCCAGCTCGACAGGGGGAGACTATGGCTACACCTTC. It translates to CASSTGGDYGYTF.

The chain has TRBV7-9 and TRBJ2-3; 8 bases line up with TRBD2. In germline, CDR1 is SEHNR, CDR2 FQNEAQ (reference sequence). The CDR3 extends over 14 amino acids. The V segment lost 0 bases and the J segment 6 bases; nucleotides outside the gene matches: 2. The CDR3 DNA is TGTGCCAGCAGCTTAGCCGGGACTAGTGATACGCAGTATTTT. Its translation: CASSLAGTSDTQYF.

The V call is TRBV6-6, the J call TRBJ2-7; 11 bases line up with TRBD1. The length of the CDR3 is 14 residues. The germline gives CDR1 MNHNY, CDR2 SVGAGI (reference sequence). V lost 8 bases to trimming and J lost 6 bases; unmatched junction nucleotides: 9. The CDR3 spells CASGRDRGSVEQYV. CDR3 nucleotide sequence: TGTGCCAGCGGACGGGACAGGGGGTCTGTCGAGCAGTACGTC.

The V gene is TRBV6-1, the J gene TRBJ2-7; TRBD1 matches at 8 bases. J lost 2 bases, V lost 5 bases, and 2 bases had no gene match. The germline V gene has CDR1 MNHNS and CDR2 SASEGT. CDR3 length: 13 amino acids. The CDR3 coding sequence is TGTGCCAGCAGTTGGGGACAGGCCTACGAGCAGTACGTC. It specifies CASSWGQAYEQYV.

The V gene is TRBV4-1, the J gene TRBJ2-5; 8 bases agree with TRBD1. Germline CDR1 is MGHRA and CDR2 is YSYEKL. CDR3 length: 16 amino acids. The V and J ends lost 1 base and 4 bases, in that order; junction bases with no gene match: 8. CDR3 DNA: TGCGCCAGCAGCCAAGGGATCTCCGACAGGGGAGAGACCCAGTACTTC. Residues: CASSQGISDRGETQYF.

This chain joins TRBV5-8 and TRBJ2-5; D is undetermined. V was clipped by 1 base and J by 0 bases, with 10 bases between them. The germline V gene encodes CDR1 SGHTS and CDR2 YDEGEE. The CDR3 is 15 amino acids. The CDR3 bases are TGTGCCAGCAGCTTGCGCCGGGTATACCAAGAGACCCAGTACTTC. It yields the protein CASSLRRVYQETQYF.

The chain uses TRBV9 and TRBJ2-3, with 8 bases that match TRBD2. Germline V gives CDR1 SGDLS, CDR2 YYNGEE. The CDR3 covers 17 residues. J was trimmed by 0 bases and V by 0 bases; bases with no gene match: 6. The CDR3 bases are TGTGCCAGCAGCGTAGCCGGCGGGGGGCCTAGCACAGATACGCAGTATTTT. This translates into CASSVAGGGPSTDTQYF.

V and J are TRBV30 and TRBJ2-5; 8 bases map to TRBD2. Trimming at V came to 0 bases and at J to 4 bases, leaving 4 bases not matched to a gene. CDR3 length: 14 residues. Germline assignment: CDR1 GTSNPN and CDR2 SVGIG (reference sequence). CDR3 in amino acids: CAWSVTGGGETQYF. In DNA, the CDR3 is TGTGCCTGGAGTGTAACGGGAGGGGGAGAGACCCAGTACTTC.

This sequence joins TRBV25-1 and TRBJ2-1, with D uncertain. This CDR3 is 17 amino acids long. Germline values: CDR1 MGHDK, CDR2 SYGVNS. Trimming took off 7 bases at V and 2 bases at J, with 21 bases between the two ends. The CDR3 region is CASTELGGSATYNEQFF. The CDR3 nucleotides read TGTGCCAGCACCGAATTAGGCGGATCTGCCACCTACAATGAGCAGTTCTTC. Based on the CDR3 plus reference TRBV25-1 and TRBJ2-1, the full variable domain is EADIYQTPRYLVIGTGKKITLECSQTMGHDKMYWYQQDPGMELHLIHYSYGVNSTEKGDLSSESTVSRIRTEHFPLTLESARPSHTSQYLCASTELGGSATYNEQFFGPGTRLTVL.

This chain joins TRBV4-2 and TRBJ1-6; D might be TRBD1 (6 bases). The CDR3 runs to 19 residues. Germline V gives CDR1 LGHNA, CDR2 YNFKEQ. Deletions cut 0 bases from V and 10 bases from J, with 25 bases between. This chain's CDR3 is CASSQEVSVGGALGSPLHF. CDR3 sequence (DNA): TGTGCCAGCAGCCAAGAGGTGTCCGTTGGGGGGGCCCTGGGGTCACCCCTCCACTTT.

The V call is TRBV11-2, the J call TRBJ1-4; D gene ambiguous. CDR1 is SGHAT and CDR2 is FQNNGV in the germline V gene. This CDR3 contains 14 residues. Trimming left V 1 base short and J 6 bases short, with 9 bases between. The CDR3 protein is CASSLGGGYEKLFF. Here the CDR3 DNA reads TGTGCCAGCAGCTTAGGTGGCGGATATGAAAAACTGTTTTTT.

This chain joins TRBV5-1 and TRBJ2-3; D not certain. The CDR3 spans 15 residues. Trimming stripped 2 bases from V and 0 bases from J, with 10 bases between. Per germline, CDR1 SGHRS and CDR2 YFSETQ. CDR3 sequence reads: CASSFESPSTDTQYF. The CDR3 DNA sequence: TGCGCCAGCAGCTTCGAGTCGCCTAGCACAGATACGCAGTATTTT.

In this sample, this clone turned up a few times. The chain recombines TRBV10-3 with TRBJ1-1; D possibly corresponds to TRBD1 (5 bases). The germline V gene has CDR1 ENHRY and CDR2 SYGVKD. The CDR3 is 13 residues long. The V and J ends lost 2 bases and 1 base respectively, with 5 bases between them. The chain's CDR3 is CAISEGANTEAFF. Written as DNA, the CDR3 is TGTGCCATCAGTGAGGGGGCGAACACTGAAGCTTTCTTT.

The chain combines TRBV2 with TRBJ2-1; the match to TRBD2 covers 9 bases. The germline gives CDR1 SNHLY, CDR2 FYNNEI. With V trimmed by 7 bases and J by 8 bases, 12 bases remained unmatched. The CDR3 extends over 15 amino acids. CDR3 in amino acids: CASNMGGGGLDEQFF. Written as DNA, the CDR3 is TGTGCCAGCAACATGGGCGGGGGGGGTTTAGATGAGCAGTTCTTC.

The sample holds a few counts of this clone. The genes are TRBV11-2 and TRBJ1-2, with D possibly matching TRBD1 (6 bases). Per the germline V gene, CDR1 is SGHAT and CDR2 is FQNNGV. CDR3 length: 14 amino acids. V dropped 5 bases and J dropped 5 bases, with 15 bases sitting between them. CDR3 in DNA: TGTGCCAGCAGCAGGGGGGGGGTTGAGTATGGCTACACCTTC. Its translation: CASSRGGVEYGYTF.

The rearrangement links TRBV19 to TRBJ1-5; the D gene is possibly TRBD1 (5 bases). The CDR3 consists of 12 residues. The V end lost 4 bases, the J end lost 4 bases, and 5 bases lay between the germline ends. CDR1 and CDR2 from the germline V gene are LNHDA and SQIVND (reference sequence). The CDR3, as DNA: TGTGCCAGTAGTACAGGGAATCAGCCCCAGCATTTT. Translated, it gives CASSTGNQPQHF.